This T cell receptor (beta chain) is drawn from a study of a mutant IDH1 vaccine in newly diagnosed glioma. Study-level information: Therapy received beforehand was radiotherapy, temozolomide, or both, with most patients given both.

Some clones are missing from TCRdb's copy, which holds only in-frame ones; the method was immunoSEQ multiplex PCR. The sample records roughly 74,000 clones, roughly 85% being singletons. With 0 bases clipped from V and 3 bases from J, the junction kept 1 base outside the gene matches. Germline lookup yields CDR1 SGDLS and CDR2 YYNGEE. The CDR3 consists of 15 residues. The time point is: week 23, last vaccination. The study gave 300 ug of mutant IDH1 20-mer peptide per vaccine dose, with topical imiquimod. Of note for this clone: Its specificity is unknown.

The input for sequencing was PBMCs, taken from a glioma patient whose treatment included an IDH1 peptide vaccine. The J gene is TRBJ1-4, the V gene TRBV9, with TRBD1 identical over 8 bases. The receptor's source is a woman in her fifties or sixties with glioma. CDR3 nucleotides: TGTGCCAGCAGCGTAGGCAGGGGGCCTAATGAAAAACTGTTTTTT. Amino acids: CASSVGRGPNEKLFF. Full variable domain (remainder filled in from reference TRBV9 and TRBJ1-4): DSGVTQTPKHLITATGQRVTLRCSPRSGDLSVYWYQQSLDQGLQFLIQYYNGEERAKGNILERFSAQQFPDLHSELNLSSLELGDSALYFCASSVGRGPNEKLFFGSGTQLSVL.